These T cell receptor beta chains were read from a single sample in a study of Graves' ophthalmopathy and Graves' hyperthyroidism. TCRdb reprocessed the multiplex PCR reads with MiXCR, giving one entry per CDR3 protein. The table includes about 620,000 distinct CDR3 sequences, 22% detected once. Source material: peripheral blood. The receptors were gathered from a woman aged 18-30 years with stable Graves' hyperthyroidism. Some clones in this sample may be carry-over from other donors' samples. Each CDR3 is given with its conserved first and last residue. The order of the fields is J gene, D gene, V gene, clone size, CDR3 length, CDR3 DNA, CDR3 protein. A D gene is named only where the DNA matches it firmly. Only some rows state a clone size, as once, few, many or a class for expanded clones.

J gene: TRBJ1-1; D gene: .; V gene: TRBV12-3/TRBV12-4; clone size: .; CDR3 length: 11; CDR3 DNA: TGTGCCAGCAGTTTGGGTCTCAATATTTTCTTT; CDR3 protein: CASSLGLNIFF
J gene: TRBJ2-7; D gene: .; V gene: TRBV28; clone size: many; CDR3 length: 13; CDR3 DNA: TGTGCCAGCAGAAAAGCGAGCGTATACGAGCAGTACTTC; CDR3 protein: CASRKASVYEQYF
J gene: TRBJ2-5; D gene: .; V gene: TRBV10-3; clone size: .; CDR3 length: 13; CDR3 DNA: TGTGCCATCAGGAGGCCTCAGGGAGAGACCCAGTACTTC; CDR3 protein: CAIRRPQGETQYF
J gene: TRBJ2-7; D gene: .; V gene: TRBV15; clone size: many; CDR3 length: 16; CDR3 DNA: TGTGCCACCAGCAGAGATCATGGTAGTCCTGCCTACGAGCAGTACTTC; CDR3 protein: CATSRDHGSPAYEQYF
J gene: TRBJ1-6; D gene: .; V gene: TRBV2; clone size: few; CDR3 length: 17; CDR3 DNA: TGTGCCAGCAGGACCCTACAGGGCCCAAGGGGTAATTCACCCCTCCACTTT; CDR3 protein: CASRTLQGPRGNSPLHF
J gene: TRBJ1-1; D gene: .; V gene: TRBV30; clone size: .; CDR3 length: 16; CDR3 DNA: TGTGCCTGGAGCAATATCCAACAGAGCCTGAACACTGAAGCTTTCTTT; CDR3 protein: CAWSNIQQSLNTEAFF
J gene: TRBJ2-7; D gene: .; V gene: TRBV12-3/TRBV12-4; clone size: many; CDR3 length: 15; CDR3 DNA: TGTGCCAGCAGTTTAGAGCCGGGAGTCTCCTACGAGCAGTACTTC; CDR3 protein: CASSLEPGVSYEQYF
J gene: TRBJ2-5; D gene: TRBD1; V gene: TRBV19; clone size: .; CDR3 length: 16; CDR3 DNA: TGTGCCAGTAGTACCTCCACGGACAGGAACCAAGAGACCCAGTACTTC; CDR3 protein: CASSTSTDRNQETQYF
J gene: TRBJ1-2; D gene: TRBD1; V gene: TRBV3-1; clone size: .; CDR3 length: 18; CDR3 DNA: TGTGCCAGCAGCCAAGGTTTTGGGACAGGGGTTTTAGTGGTCGGCTACACCTTC; CDR3 protein: CASSQGFGTGVLVVGYTF
J gene: TRBJ1-1; D gene: .; V gene: TRBV5-1; clone size: many; CDR3 length: 13; CDR3 DNA: TGCGCCAGCACCCTAGACAGGAACACTGAAGCTTTCTTT; CDR3 protein: CASTLDRNTEAFF
J gene: TRBJ1-3; D gene: .; V gene: TRBV29-1; clone size: many; CDR3 length: 14; CDR3 DNA: TGCAGCGTTGCATGGGGGCTGACTGGAAACACCATATATTTT; CDR3 protein: CSVAWGLTGNTIYF
J gene: TRBJ1-2; D gene: .; V gene: TRBV19; clone size: .; CDR3 length: 12; CDR3 DNA: TGTGCCAGCGCGGATACTAACTATGGCTACACCTTC; CDR3 protein: CASADTNYGYTF
J gene: TRBJ2-5; D gene: TRBD1; V gene: TRBV25-1; clone size: .; CDR3 length: 16; CDR3 DNA: TGTGCCAGCAGTGACCGGGACAGGGGGCTCGGAGAGACCCAGTACTTC; CDR3 protein: CASSDRDRGLGETQYF
J gene: TRBJ1-5; D gene: TRBD1; V gene: TRBV6-1; clone size: many; CDR3 length: 14; CDR3 DNA: TGTGCCACTTCAACCGGGACAGACAATCAGCCCCAGCATTTT; CDR3 protein: CATSTGTDNQPQHF
J gene: TRBJ1-1; D gene: .; V gene: TRBV3-1; clone size: many; CDR3 length: 15; CDR3 DNA: TGTGCCAGCAGCCAAGTCCTTGTCCGAAATGATGAAGCTTTCTTT; CDR3 protein: CASSQVLVRNDEAFF
J gene: TRBJ2-5; D gene: .; V gene: TRBV12-3/TRBV12-4; clone size: many; CDR3 length: 17; CDR3 DNA: TGTGCCAGCAGTTTGGGGGTTCCGGGCAGGTACCAAGAGACCCAGTACTTC; CDR3 protein: CASSLGVPGRYQETQYF
J gene: TRBJ1-1; D gene: .; V gene: TRBV6-5; clone size: many; CDR3 length: 16; CDR3 DNA: TGTGCCAGCAGTTACTTCAGGGCTACGGGGGCCGCTGAAGCTTTCTTT; CDR3 protein: CASSYFRATGAAEAFF
J gene: TRBJ2-4; D gene: TRBD1; V gene: TRBV27; clone size: many; CDR3 length: 15; CDR3 DNA: TGTGCCAGCAGTTTATATGGTCAGGGGGACGTCATTCAGTACTTC; CDR3 protein: CASSLYGQGDVIQYF
J gene: TRBJ2-2; D gene: TRBD2; V gene: TRBV12-3/TRBV12-4; clone size: many; CDR3 length: 14; CDR3 DNA: TGTGCCGGCCGACTAGCGGGAGACACCGGGGAGCTGTTTTTT; CDR3 protein: CAGRLAGDTGELFF
J gene: TRBJ1-1; D gene: TRBD1; V gene: TRBV4-1; clone size: few; CDR3 length: 19; CDR3 DNA: TGCGCCAGCAGCTGGAATGCGGGACAGGGGGAAACTAAAAACACTGAAGCTTTCTTT; CDR3 protein: CASSWNAGQGETKNTEAFF
J gene: TRBJ1-2; D gene: .; V gene: TRBV7-2; clone size: once; CDR3 length: 15; CDR3 DNA: TGTGCCAGCAGCTTAGGGTTCGGCAGGGACTATGGCTACACCTTC; CDR3 protein: CASSLGFGRDYGYTF
J gene: TRBJ1-5; D gene: .; V gene: TRBV12-3/TRBV12-4; clone size: many; CDR3 length: 16; CDR3 DNA: TGTGCCAGCAGTCAGACAAAACAGGAACGCGGACAGCCCCAGCATTTT; CDR3 protein: CASSQTKQERGQPQHF
J gene: TRBJ1-2; D gene: .; V gene: TRBV10-3; clone size: many; CDR3 length: 12; CDR3 DNA: TGTGCCATCAGTGACGCACCTGGAGGCTACACCTTC; CDR3 protein: CAISDAPGGYTF
J gene: TRBJ2-2; D gene: .; V gene: TRBV6-5; clone size: .; CDR3 length: 14; CDR3 DNA: TGTGCCAGCAGTTACTCGGGGGAGGCCGGGGAGCTGTTTTTT; CDR3 protein: CASSYSGEAGELFF
J gene: TRBJ2-7; D gene: .; V gene: TRBV6-1; clone size: many; CDR3 length: 16; CDR3 DNA: TGTGCCAGCAGTGAAGCCCGTATTATGGCCCGTGACGAGCAGTACTTC; CDR3 protein: CASSEARIMARDEQYF
J gene: TRBJ1-5; D gene: .; V gene: TRBV19; clone size: many; CDR3 length: 13; CDR3 DNA: TGTGCCACCCTGCCGTATAGCAATCAGCCCCAGCATTTT; CDR3 protein: CATLPYSNQPQHF
J gene: TRBJ1-1; D gene: TRBD1; V gene: TRBV4-1; clone size: many; CDR3 length: 17; CDR3 DNA: TGCGCCAGCAGCATTAAGTGGGACAGAGAGGGTCCCACTGAAGCTTTCTTT; CDR3 protein: CASSIKWDREGPTEAFF
J gene: TRBJ2-7; D gene: TRBD2; V gene: TRBV6-2/TRBV6-3; clone size: many; CDR3 length: 14; CDR3 DNA: TGTGCCAGCAGACTAGCGGGAGTTGCCTACGAGCAGTACTTC; CDR3 protein: CASRLAGVAYEQYF
J gene: TRBJ2-5; D gene: .; V gene: TRBV24-1; clone size: few; CDR3 length: 13; CDR3 DNA: TGTGCCACCAGTCGGAGCGGATTCGAGACCCAGTACTTC; CDR3 protein: CATSRSGFETQYF
J gene: TRBJ2-6; D gene: .; V gene: TRBV30; clone size: many; CDR3 length: 13; CDR3 DNA: TGTGCCTTCGACAGATCGGGGGCCAACGTCCTGACTTTC; CDR3 protein: CAFDRSGANVLTF
J gene: TRBJ2-2; D gene: .; V gene: TRBV19; clone size: once; CDR3 length: 16; CDR3 DNA: TGTGCCAGTAGTATCCCTCCCACAGGGAACACCGGGGAGCTGTTTTTT; CDR3 protein: CASSIPPTGNTGELFF
J gene: TRBJ2-7; D gene: TRBD1; V gene: TRBV24-1; clone size: many; CDR3 length: 15; CDR3 DNA: TGTGCCACCAGCCCCGGGACAGGGCGTTCCTACGAGCAGTACTTC; CDR3 protein: CATSPGTGRSYEQYF
J gene: TRBJ2-7; D gene: .; V gene: TRBV6-1; clone size: .; CDR3 length: 15; CDR3 DNA: TGTGCCAGCAGTGAACAGGGACGCAAACGTCCCGAGCAGTACTTC; CDR3 protein: CASSEQGRKRPEQYF
J gene: TRBJ2-7; D gene: TRBD1; V gene: TRBV9; clone size: many; CDR3 length: 14; CDR3 DNA: TGTGCCAGCAGTGGACAGGAAGGTCCCTACGAGCAGTACTTC; CDR3 protein: CASSGQEGPYEQYF
J gene: TRBJ1-2; D gene: TRBD1; V gene: TRBV9; clone size: .; CDR3 length: 15; CDR3 DNA: TGTGCCAGCAGCGTAGAGGCAGGGGGCGCGAAGGGCTACACCTTC; CDR3 protein: CASSVEAGGAKGYTF
J gene: TRBJ1-1; D gene: .; V gene: TRBV9; clone size: many; CDR3 length: 14; CDR3 DNA: TGTGCCAGCAGCGTAGGGGGAGGGCGGACTGAAGCTTTCTTT; CDR3 protein: CASSVGGGRTEAFF
J gene: TRBJ1-2; D gene: .; V gene: TRBV28; clone size: once; CDR3 length: 14; CDR3 DNA: TGTGCCAGCGCAGCGGGTATCGGGAGGGATGGCTACACCTTC; CDR3 protein: CASAAGIGRDGYTF
J gene: TRBJ2-7; D gene: .; V gene: TRBV6-1; clone size: .; CDR3 length: 11; CDR3 DNA: TGTGCCACGGAGGTTGCCTACGAGCAGTACTTC; CDR3 protein: CATEVAYEQYF
J gene: TRBJ1-1; D gene: TRBD1; V gene: TRBV28; clone size: .; CDR3 length: 16; CDR3 DNA: TGTGCCAGCAGTTTGTCCCGGGACAGCGGTTGGGCTGAAGCTTTCTTT; CDR3 protein: CASSLSRDSGWAEAFF
J gene: TRBJ1-2; D gene: TRBD1; V gene: TRBV19; clone size: .; CDR3 length: 13; CDR3 DNA: TGTGCCAGCAGCACAGGGGGCGCGGGGGGCTACACCTTC; CDR3 protein: CASSTGGAGGYTF
J gene: TRBJ2-3; D gene: .; V gene: TRBV10-3; clone size: many; CDR3 length: 15; CDR3 DNA: TGTGCCACGTCCCTAGGGGGACCTAGCACAGATACGCAGTATTTT; CDR3 protein: CATSLGGPSTDTQYF
J gene: TRBJ2-2; D gene: .; V gene: TRBV11-2; clone size: .; CDR3 length: 15; CDR3 DNA: TGTGCCAGCAGCTCTGGACTCACGAACACCGGGGAGCTGTTTTTT; CDR3 protein: CASSSGLTNTGELFF
J gene: TRBJ1-1; D gene: .; V gene: TRBV6-5; clone size: few; CDR3 length: 14; CDR3 DNA: TGTGCCAGCAGTTACTTGCTCCAACGGGCTGAAGCTTTCTTT; CDR3 protein: CASSYLLQRAEAFF
J gene: TRBJ1-2; D gene: .; V gene: TRBV7-6; clone size: many; CDR3 length: 16; CDR3 DNA: TGTGCCAGCAGCTTAGACGCTACCAGGGTCCCCTATGGCTACACCTTC; CDR3 protein: CASSLDATRVPYGYTF
J gene: TRBJ2-7; D gene: .; V gene: TRBV7-9; clone size: many; CDR3 length: 11; CDR3 DNA: TGTGCCAGCAGCTTAATGACCGAGCAGTACTTC; CDR3 protein: CASSLMTEQYF
J gene: TRBJ1-1; D gene: .; V gene: TRBV5-1; clone size: many; CDR3 length: 14; CDR3 DNA: TGCGCCAGCAGCAGAAGACAGATGAACACTGAAGCTTTCTTT; CDR3 protein: CASSRRQMNTEAFF
J gene: TRBJ2-4; D gene: .; V gene: TRBV6-1; clone size: many; CDR3 length: 16; CDR3 DNA: TGTGCCAGCAGTCCCGGGCAGAGAGTAGCCAAAAACATTCAGTACTTC; CDR3 protein: CASSPGQRVAKNIQYF
J gene: TRBJ1-5; D gene: .; V gene: TRBV7-2; clone size: many; CDR3 length: 14; CDR3 DNA: TGTGCCAGCAGCTTAGTCGGGGGTGGTCAGCCCCAGCATTTT; CDR3 protein: CASSLVGGGQPQHF
J gene: TRBJ2-2; D gene: .; V gene: TRBV30; clone size: .; CDR3 length: 12; CDR3 DNA: TGTGCCTGGAGTCAGGGTCCCGGGGAGCTGTTTTTT; CDR3 protein: CAWSQGPGELFF
J gene: TRBJ2-2; D gene: TRBD1; V gene: TRBV6-5; clone size: many; CDR3 length: 15; CDR3 DNA: TGTGCCACTCGAGGGACAGGTGCTTACACCGGGGAGCTGTTTTTT; CDR3 protein: CATRGTGAYTGELFF
J gene: TRBJ2-7; D gene: TRBD2; V gene: TRBV29-1; clone size: many; CDR3 length: 14; CDR3 DNA: TGCAGCGCCGCCCCCATAGCGGGTTACTACGAGCAGTACTTC; CDR3 protein: CSAAPIAGYYEQYF
J gene: TRBJ2-5; D gene: .; V gene: TRBV6-4; clone size: .; CDR3 length: 14; CDR3 DNA: TGTGCCAGCAGTGGGATAGTGTCCCAAGAGACCAAGTACTTC; CDR3 protein: CASSGIVSQETKYF